This TCR beta chain was documented in a study of Graves' ophthalmopathy and Graves' hyperthyroidism. Amplified TCR beta CDR3 regions were obtained using RNA transcripts as template. RT-PCR was first run with HTBI primers, then multiplex PCR in a second round. Using its own MiXCR run on the multiplex PCR reads, TCRdb lists one record per CDR3 protein. The sample contains hundreds of thousands of distinct CDR3 sequences, roughly 20% of which appear only once. This clonotype was observed a handful of times. The germline V gene has CDR1 SGHRS and CDR2 YFSETQ. The CDR3 length is 15 residues. J was trimmed by 4 bases and V by 0 bases; bases with no gene match: 5.

This chain uses TRBV5-1 with TRBJ1-1; 8 bases are shared with TRBD1. This clonotype originated in a young woman with stable Graves' hyperthyroidism. Some clones in this sample may be carry-over from other donors' samples. Sequenced material: peripheral blood. As DNA, the CDR3 is TGCGCCAGCAGCTTGGTTTTCACAGGGGGCACTGAAGCTTTCTTT. Amino acid sequence: CASSLVFTGGTEAFF.